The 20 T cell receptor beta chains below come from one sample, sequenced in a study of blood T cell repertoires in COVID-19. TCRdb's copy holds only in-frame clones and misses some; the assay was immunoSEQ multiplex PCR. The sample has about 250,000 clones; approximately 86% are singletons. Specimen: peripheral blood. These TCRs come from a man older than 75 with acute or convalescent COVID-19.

The CDR3 region has the DNA TGTGCCAGCGAAGGTACGGGACAGGGGAGTACTGAAGCTTTCTTT. It yields the protein CASEGTGQGSTEAFF. The chain is built from TRBV7-2 and TRBJ1-1, with 10 bases aligning to TRBD1. Germline lookup yields CDR1 SGHTA and CDR2 FQGNSA. The V gene end was trimmed by 8 bases and the J gene end by 5 bases; junction bases not matched to a gene: 11. This CDR3 comprises 15 residues. Based on the CDR3 plus reference TRBV7-2 and TRBJ1-1, the full variable domain is GAGVSQSPSNKVTEKGKDVELRCDPISGHTALYWYRQSLGQGLEFLIYFQGNSAPDKSGLPSDRFSAERTGGSVSTLTIQRTQQEDSAVYLCASEGTGQGSTEAFFGQGTRLTVV.

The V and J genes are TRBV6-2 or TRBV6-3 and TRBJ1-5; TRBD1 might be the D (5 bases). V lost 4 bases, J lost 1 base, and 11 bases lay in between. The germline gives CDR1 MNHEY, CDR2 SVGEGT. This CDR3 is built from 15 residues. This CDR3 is CASSWAGSSNQPQHF. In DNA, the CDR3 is TGTGCCAGCAGTTGGGCAGGGTCGAGCAATCAGCCCCAGCATTTT.

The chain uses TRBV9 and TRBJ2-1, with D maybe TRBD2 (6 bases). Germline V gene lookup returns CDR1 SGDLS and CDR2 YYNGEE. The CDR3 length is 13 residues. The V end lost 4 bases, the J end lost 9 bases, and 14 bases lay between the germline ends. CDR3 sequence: CASSPGGESEQFF. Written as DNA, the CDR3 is TGTGCCAGCAGCCCCGGAGGGGAGAGTGAGCAGTTCTTC.

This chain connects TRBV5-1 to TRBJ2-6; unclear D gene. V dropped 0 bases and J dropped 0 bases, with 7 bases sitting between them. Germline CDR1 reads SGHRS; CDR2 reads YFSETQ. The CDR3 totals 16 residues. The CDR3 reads CASSLVPGSGANVLTF. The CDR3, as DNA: TGCGCCAGCAGCTTGGTACCGGGCTCTGGGGCCAACGTCCTGACTTTC. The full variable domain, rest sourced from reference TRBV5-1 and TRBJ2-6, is KAGVTQTPRYLIKTRGQQVTLSCSPISGHRSVSWYQQTPGQGLQFLFEYFSETQRNKGNFPGRFSGRQFSNSRSEMNVSTLELGDSALYLCASSLVPGSGANVLTFGAGSRLTVL.

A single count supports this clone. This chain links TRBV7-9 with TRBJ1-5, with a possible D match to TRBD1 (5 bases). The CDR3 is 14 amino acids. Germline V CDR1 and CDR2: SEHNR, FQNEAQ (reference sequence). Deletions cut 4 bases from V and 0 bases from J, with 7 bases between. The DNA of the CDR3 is TGTGCCAGCAGCTATGACAGTAGCAATCAGCCCCAGCATTTT. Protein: CASSYDSSNQPQHF.

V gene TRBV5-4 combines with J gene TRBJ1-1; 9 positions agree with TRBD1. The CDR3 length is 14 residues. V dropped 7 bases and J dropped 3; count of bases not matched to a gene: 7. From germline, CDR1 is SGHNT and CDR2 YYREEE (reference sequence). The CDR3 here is CASANRGPYTEAFF. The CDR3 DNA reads TGTGCCAGCGCCAACAGGGGGCCTTACACTGAAGCTTTCTTT.

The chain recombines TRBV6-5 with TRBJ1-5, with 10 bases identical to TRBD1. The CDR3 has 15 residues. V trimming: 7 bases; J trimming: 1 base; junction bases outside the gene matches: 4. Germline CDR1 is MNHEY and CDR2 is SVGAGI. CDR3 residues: CASKDRGQSNQPQHF. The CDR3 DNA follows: TGTGCCAGCAAAGACAGGGGGCAAAGCAATCAGCCCCAGCATTTT.

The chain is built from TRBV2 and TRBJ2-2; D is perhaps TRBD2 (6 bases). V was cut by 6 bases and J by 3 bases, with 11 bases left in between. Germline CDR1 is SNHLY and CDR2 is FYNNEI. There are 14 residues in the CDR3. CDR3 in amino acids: CASSASADTGELFF. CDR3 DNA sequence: TGTGCCAGCAGCGCTAGCGCGGACACCGGGGAGCTGTTTTTT.

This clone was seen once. CDR3 residues: CAGRGVGETQYF. CDR3 nucleotide sequence: TGTGCCGGTCGGGGAGTCGGAGAGACCCAGTACTTC. The chain joins TRBV6-5 to TRBJ2-5; the D gene is possibly TRBD2 (5 bases). The V gene's germline CDR1 is MNHEY and CDR2 SVGAGI. The CDR3 is made up of 12 amino acids. Trimming took 11 bases from V and 4 from J, leaving 14 bases between them.

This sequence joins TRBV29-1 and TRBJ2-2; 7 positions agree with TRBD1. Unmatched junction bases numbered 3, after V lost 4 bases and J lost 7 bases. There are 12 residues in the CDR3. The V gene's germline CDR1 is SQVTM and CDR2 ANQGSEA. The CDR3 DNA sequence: TGCAGCGTTGGACAGGGTGGCGGGGAGCTGTTTTTT. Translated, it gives CSVGQGGGELFF.

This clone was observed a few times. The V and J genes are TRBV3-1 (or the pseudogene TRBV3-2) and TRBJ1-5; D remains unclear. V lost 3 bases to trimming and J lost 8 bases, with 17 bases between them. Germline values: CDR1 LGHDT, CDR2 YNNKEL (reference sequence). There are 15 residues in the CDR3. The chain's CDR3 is CASSHTSAPLEPQHF. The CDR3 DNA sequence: TGTGCCAGCAGCCATACGTCGGCCCCCCTAGAGCCCCAGCATTTT.

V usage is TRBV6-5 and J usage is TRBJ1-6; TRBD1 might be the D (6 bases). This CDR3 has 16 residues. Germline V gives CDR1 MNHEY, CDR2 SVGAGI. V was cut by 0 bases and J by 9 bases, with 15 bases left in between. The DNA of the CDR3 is TGTGCCAGCAGTTACTCGATCAGGGGCTCTGGTTCACCCCTCCACTTT. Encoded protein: CASSYSIRGSGSPLHF.

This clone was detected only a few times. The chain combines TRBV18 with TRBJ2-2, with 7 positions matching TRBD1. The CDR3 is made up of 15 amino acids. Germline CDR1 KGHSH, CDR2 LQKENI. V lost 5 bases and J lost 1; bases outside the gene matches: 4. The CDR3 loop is CASSFRTGNTGELFF. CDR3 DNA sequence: TGTGCCAGCTCATTCCGGACAGGGAACACCGGGGAGCTGTTTTTT.

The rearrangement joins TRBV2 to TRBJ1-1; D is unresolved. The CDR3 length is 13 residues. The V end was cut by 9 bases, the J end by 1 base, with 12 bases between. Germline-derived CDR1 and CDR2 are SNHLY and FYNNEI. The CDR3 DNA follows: TGTGCCAGTCCGGGTTTTGGGAACACTGAAGCTTTCTTT. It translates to CASPGFGNTEAFF.

CDR3 sequence (DNA): TGTGCCAGCAGCCAAGGGTTCTATAGCAATCAGCCCCAGCATTTT. This sequence encodes CASSQGFYSNQPQHF. The chain couples TRBV4-2 to TRBJ1-5; D unresolved. This CDR3 comprises 15 residues. Looked up from germline, CDR1 is LGHNA and CDR2 is YNFKEQ. V lost 1 base and J lost 0, with 7 bases in between.

In DNA form, the CDR3 reads TGTGCCAGCAGCTTCGCTGGCCAAACAGATACGCAGTATTTT. Translated, it gives CASSFAGQTDTQYF. The chain is built from TRBV7-2 and TRBJ2-3; D call uncertain. The CDR3 consists of 14 residues. Germline CDR1 is SGHTA and CDR2 is FQGNSA. V gave up 3 bases and J gave up 3 bases, with 10 bases separating them. Filled out from reference TRBV7-2 and TRBJ2-3, the complete variable domain reads GAGVSQSPSNKVTEKGKDVELRCDPISGHTALYWYRQSLGQGLEFLIYFQGNSAPDKSGLPSDRFSAERTGGSVSTLTIQRTQQEDSAVYLCASSFAGQTDTQYFGPGTRLTVL.

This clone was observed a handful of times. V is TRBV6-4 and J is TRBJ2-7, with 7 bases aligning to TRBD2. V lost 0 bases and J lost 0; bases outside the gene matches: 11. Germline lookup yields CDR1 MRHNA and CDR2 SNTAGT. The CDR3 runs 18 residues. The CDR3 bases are TGTGCCAGCAGTGACTCGAATCGTAGCGGGTGTTACTCCTACGAGCAGTACTTC. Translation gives CASSDSNRSGCYSYEQYF.

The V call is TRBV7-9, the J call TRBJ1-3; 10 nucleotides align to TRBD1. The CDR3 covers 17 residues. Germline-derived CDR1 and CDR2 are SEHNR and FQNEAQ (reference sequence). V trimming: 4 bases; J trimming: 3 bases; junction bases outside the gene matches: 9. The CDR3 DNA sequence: TGTGCCAGCAGCTCCGGGACAGGGGTTTACGTTGGAAACACCATATATTTT. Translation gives CASSSGTGVYVGNTIYF.

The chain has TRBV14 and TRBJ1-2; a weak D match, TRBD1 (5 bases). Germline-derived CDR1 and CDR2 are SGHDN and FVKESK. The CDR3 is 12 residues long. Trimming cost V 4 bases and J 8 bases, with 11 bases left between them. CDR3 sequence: CASSLGALGYTF. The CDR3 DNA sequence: TGTGCCAGCAGCCTTGGGGCCTTAGGCTACACCTTC.

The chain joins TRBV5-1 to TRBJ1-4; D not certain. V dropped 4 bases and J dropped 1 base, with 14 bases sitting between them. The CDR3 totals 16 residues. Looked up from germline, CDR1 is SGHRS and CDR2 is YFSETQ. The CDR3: CASSPWEGLTNEKLFF. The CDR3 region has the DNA TGCGCCAGCAGCCCTTGGGAGGGCCTAACTAATGAAAAACTGTTTTTT.